The rows below give T cell receptor beta chains drawn from one sample of a study of cytomegalovirus exposure and HLA in healthy donors. Repertoires were generated with immunoSEQ multiplex PCR, while TCRdb's copy carries only in-frame clones and drops some. The sample carries more than 95,000 clones, around 80% recorded once. Sequencing was performed on PBMCs. These receptor sequences come from a man younger than 40 in good health and CMV-seronegative. Both conserved end residues are part of each CDR3. The order of the fields is V gene, D gene, CDR3 length, J gene, clone size, CDR3 DNA, CDR3 protein. D genes are given only for firm matches. Clone sizes are given selectively: once, few, many, or a class where the clone is expanded.

v_call: TRBV28
d_call: TRBD1
cdr3_length: 14
j_call: TRBJ1-4
clone_size: -
cdr3_nt: TGTGCCAGCAGTTACGACAGGGCAGATGAAAAACTGTTTTTT
cdr3_aa: CASSYDRADEKLFF

v_call: TRBV28
d_call: TRBD2
cdr3_length: 20
j_call: TRBJ2-1
clone_size: few
cdr3_nt: TGTGCCAGCAGTCCCACCGGGACTAGGGCCTCGATCCGCATCTTCAATGAGCAGTTCTTC
cdr3_aa: CASSPTGTRASIRIFNEQFF

v_call: TRBV4-2
d_call: -
cdr3_length: 15
j_call: TRBJ2-7
clone_size: once
cdr3_nt: TGTGCCAGCAGCCACGCACAGGAGAGCTCCTACGAGCAGTACTTC
cdr3_aa: CASSHAQESSYEQYF

v_call: TRBV7-3
d_call: TRBD2
cdr3_length: 14
j_call: TRBJ2-7
clone_size: -
cdr3_nt: TGTGCCAGCAGCTTTGGCGGGAGCTCCTACGAGCAGTACTTC
cdr3_aa: CASSFGGSSYEQYF

v_call: TRBV10-1
d_call: TRBD2
cdr3_length: 14
j_call: TRBJ2-7
clone_size: few
cdr3_nt: TGCGCCAGCACCGGACTAGCGGGAGCCTACGAGCAGTACTTC
cdr3_aa: CASTGLAGAYEQYF

v_call: TRBV25-1
d_call: TRBD2
cdr3_length: 11
j_call: TRBJ2-7
clone_size: -
cdr3_nt: TGTGCCAGCACGGGGGGCTACGAGCAGTACTTC
cdr3_aa: CASTGGYEQYF

v_call: TRBV28
d_call: -
cdr3_length: 12
j_call: TRBJ1-2
clone_size: -
cdr3_nt: TGTGCCAGCACCTGGGCAGGCAGTGGCTACACCTTC
cdr3_aa: CASTWAGSGYTF

v_call: TRBV30
d_call: -
cdr3_length: 14
j_call: TRBJ1-1
clone_size: -
cdr3_nt: TGTGCCTGGAGCAACAGGGACGGGAACACTGAAGCTTTCTTT
cdr3_aa: CAWSNRDGNTEAFF

v_call: TRBV7-2
d_call: -
cdr3_length: 15
j_call: TRBJ2-3
clone_size: -
cdr3_nt: TGTGCCAGCAGCTTGGGCCGGGGGTTTGCAGATACGCAGTATTTT
cdr3_aa: CASSLGRGFADTQYF

v_call: TRBV19
d_call: -
cdr3_length: 15
j_call: TRBJ2-1
clone_size: -
cdr3_nt: TGTGCCAGTAAATTACAGGGTCCCTCCTACAATGAGCAGTTCTTC
cdr3_aa: CASKLQGPSYNEQFF

v_call: TRBV28
d_call: -
cdr3_length: 12
j_call: TRBJ1-1
clone_size: -
cdr3_nt: TGTGCCAGCAGTTTATCCTATGGTTTACCCCTCTTT
cdr3_aa: CASSLSYGLPLF

v_call: TRBV2
d_call: TRBD1
cdr3_length: 15
j_call: TRBJ1-1
clone_size: -
cdr3_nt: TGTGCCAGCAGGCTCCATACAGGGGCCAACACTGAAGCTTTCTTT
cdr3_aa: CASRLHTGANTEAFF

v_call: TRBV5-1
d_call: TRBD1
cdr3_length: 16
j_call: TRBJ2-7
clone_size: few
cdr3_nt: TGCGCCAGCAGATACTCCGGGACAGGAGTTTCCTACGAGCAGTACTTC
cdr3_aa: CASRYSGTGVSYEQYF

v_call: TRBV28
d_call: -
cdr3_length: 11
j_call: TRBJ1-1
clone_size: -
cdr3_nt: TGTGCCCTACGGCAACAGTCTGAAGCTTTCTTT
cdr3_aa: CALRQQSEAFF

v_call: TRBV4-3
d_call: -
cdr3_length: 13
j_call: TRBJ1-2
clone_size: -
cdr3_nt: TGCGCCAGCAGCCCTCGGGGGAACTATGGCTACACCTTC
cdr3_aa: CASSPRGNYGYTF

v_call: TRBV7-2
d_call: -
cdr3_length: 13
j_call: TRBJ2-3
clone_size: -
cdr3_nt: TGTGCCAGCAGCCGTGATACCACTGGTACGCAGTATTTT
cdr3_aa: CASSRDTTGTQYF

v_call: TRBV6-5
d_call: -
cdr3_length: 15
j_call: TRBJ2-1
clone_size: -
cdr3_nt: TGTGCCAGCAGTTACGGGGCTGCTTCCTACAATGAGCAGTTCTTC
cdr3_aa: CASSYGAASYNEQFF

v_call: TRBV27
d_call: TRBD2
cdr3_length: 15
j_call: TRBJ2-7
clone_size: -
cdr3_nt: TGTGCCAGCAGTTTGCGACTAGCGGGAAATTACGAGCAGTACTTC
cdr3_aa: CASSLRLAGNYEQYF

v_call: TRBV5-6
d_call: -
cdr3_length: 15
j_call: TRBJ2-6
clone_size: -
cdr3_nt: TGTGCCAGCAGCAAACAGGGATCTGGGGCCAACGTCCTGACTTTC
cdr3_aa: CASSKQGSGANVLTF

v_call: TRBV2
d_call: -
cdr3_length: 14
j_call: TRBJ2-1
clone_size: -
cdr3_nt: TGTGCCAGCATGGCGGGACGCCCATCCAATGAGCAGTTCTTC
cdr3_aa: CASMAGRPSNEQFF

v_call: TRBV4-1
d_call: -
cdr3_length: 18
j_call: TRBJ1-5
clone_size: -
cdr3_nt: TGCGCCAGCAGCCGCTCAGTAGGGGAGGGGAGGGGCAATCAGCCCCAGCATTTT
cdr3_aa: CASSRSVGEGRGNQPQHF

v_call: TRBV6-1
d_call: -
cdr3_length: 15
j_call: TRBJ1-5
clone_size: -
cdr3_nt: TGTGCCAGCAGTGAAGCCCCGGGAAGGGATCAGCCCCAGCATTTT
cdr3_aa: CASSEAPGRDQPQHF

v_call: TRBV5-4
d_call: -
cdr3_length: 15
j_call: TRBJ1-1
clone_size: few
cdr3_nt: TGTGCCAGCAGCTCTCAGGGACATTTGCAAGCTGAAGCTTTCTTT
cdr3_aa: CASSSQGHLQAEAFF

v_call: TRBV6-5
d_call: TRBD1
cdr3_length: 15
j_call: TRBJ2-7
clone_size: -
cdr3_nt: TGTGCCAGCAGTCGGAGCCGGGACAGTCCCTACGAGCAGTACTTC
cdr3_aa: CASSRSRDSPYEQYF

v_call: TRBV7-6
d_call: -
cdr3_length: 15
j_call: TRBJ2-7
clone_size: -
cdr3_nt: TGTGCCAGCAGCTTACAGGGGATTAGCTCCTACGAGCAGTACTTC
cdr3_aa: CASSLQGISSYEQYF

v_call: TRBV5-1
d_call: TRBD1
cdr3_length: 15
j_call: TRBJ1-1
clone_size: -
cdr3_nt: TGCGCCAGCAGCTCGGCCGGGACAGCGAACACTGAAGCTTTCTTT
cdr3_aa: CASSSAGTANTEAFF

v_call: TRBV25-1
d_call: -
cdr3_length: 13
j_call: TRBJ1-1
clone_size: few
cdr3_nt: TGTGCCAGCAGTGAACTCGGAGGCACTGAAGCTTTCTTT
cdr3_aa: CASSELGGTEAFF

v_call: TRBV2
d_call: -
cdr3_length: 14
j_call: TRBJ2-5
clone_size: -
cdr3_nt: TGTGCCAGCAAGGACAGACAGTACCAAGAGACCCAGTACTTC
cdr3_aa: CASKDRQYQETQYF

v_call: TRBV27
d_call: -
cdr3_length: 14
j_call: TRBJ1-1
clone_size: -
cdr3_nt: TGTGCCAGCACCCCAGAAAGGGGTTCCACTGAAGCTTTCTTT
cdr3_aa: CASTPERGSTEAFF

v_call: TRBV4-1
d_call: -
cdr3_length: 13
j_call: TRBJ1-4
clone_size: many
cdr3_nt: TGCGCCAGCAGCCAACTAGTCGGAGAAAAACTGTTTTTT
cdr3_aa: CASSQLVGEKLFF

v_call: TRBV7-2
d_call: -
cdr3_length: 17
j_call: TRBJ2-2
clone_size: -
cdr3_nt: TGTGCCAGCAGCTTAACTGGGGCTAGATGGGGCACCGGGGAGCTGTTTTTT
cdr3_aa: CASSLTGARWGTGELFF

v_call: TRBV7-2
d_call: -
cdr3_length: 12
j_call: TRBJ1-2
clone_size: -
cdr3_nt: TGTGCCAGCAGCTTAGGCCCCGGGATCTACACCTTC
cdr3_aa: CASSLGPGIYTF

v_call: TRBV5-1
d_call: TRBD2
cdr3_length: 16
j_call: TRBJ2-7
clone_size: -
cdr3_nt: TGCGCCAGCAGCTCTACCGGGACTACGGCTGGGGGCGAGCAGTACTTC
cdr3_aa: CASSSTGTTAGGEQYF

v_call: TRBV7-7
d_call: TRBD1
cdr3_length: 16
j_call: TRBJ2-2
clone_size: -
cdr3_nt: TGTGCCAGCAGCTCCCGACAGGGGGAGGGGACCGGGGAGCTGTTTTTT
cdr3_aa: CASSSRQGEGTGELFF

v_call: TRBV5-4
d_call: TRBD2
cdr3_length: 17
j_call: TRBJ2-1
clone_size: -
cdr3_nt: TGTGCCAGCAGCTTGGGTAGGACTAGCGGGATGGGGAATGAGCAGTTCTTC
cdr3_aa: CASSLGRTSGMGNEQFF

v_call: TRBV7-8
d_call: -
cdr3_length: 14
j_call: TRBJ2-7
clone_size: -
cdr3_nt: TGTGCCAGCAGCTTAGGGACGGGGAACTACGAGCAGTACTTC
cdr3_aa: CASSLGTGNYEQYF

v_call: TRBV7-2
d_call: -
cdr3_length: 13
j_call: TRBJ1-5
clone_size: -
cdr3_nt: TGTGCCAGCACCACAGGGTCCTATCAGCCCCAGCATTTT
cdr3_aa: CASTTGSYQPQHF

v_call: TRBV28
d_call: -
cdr3_length: 16
j_call: TRBJ2-4
clone_size: -
cdr3_nt: TGTGCCAGCAGTGAAATTGCGGCGGATTTTAAAAACATTCAGTACTTC
cdr3_aa: CASSEIAADFKNIQYF

v_call: TRBV9
d_call: -
cdr3_length: 13
j_call: TRBJ1-1
clone_size: -
cdr3_nt: TGTGCCAGCAGCGTAGCAGTGAACACTGAAGCTTTCTTT
cdr3_aa: CASSVAVNTEAFF

v_call: TRBV2
d_call: -
cdr3_length: 14
j_call: TRBJ2-5
clone_size: -
cdr3_nt: TGTGCCAGCAGTGTAGACACGATACAAGAGACCCAGTACTTC
cdr3_aa: CASSVDTIQETQYF

v_call: TRBV15
d_call: TRBD2
cdr3_length: 17
j_call: TRBJ2-1
clone_size: -
cdr3_nt: TGTGCCACCAGCAGAGCGGAAGAACTAGCGGGAAACAATGAGCAGTTCTTC
cdr3_aa: CATSRAEELAGNNEQFF

v_call: TRBV10-1
d_call: -
cdr3_length: 13
j_call: TRBJ1-1
clone_size: -
cdr3_nt: TGCGCCAGCAGTGGAAACAGGAACACTGAAGCTTTCTTT
cdr3_aa: CASSGNRNTEAFF

v_call: TRBV27
d_call: -
cdr3_length: 15
j_call: TRBJ1-2
clone_size: -
cdr3_nt: TGTGCCAGCAGTCCGTCTGCCGGAGAGAACTATGGCTACACCTTC
cdr3_aa: CASSPSAGENYGYTF

v_call: TRBV6-5
d_call: -
cdr3_length: 14
j_call: TRBJ2-3
clone_size: -
cdr3_nt: TGTGCCAGCAGTTACTCACGGGGGACAGATACGCAGTATTTT
cdr3_aa: CASSYSRGTDTQYF

v_call: TRBV6-5
d_call: TRBD2
cdr3_length: 14
j_call: TRBJ2-7
clone_size: -
cdr3_nt: TGTGCCAGCAGCGCTAGCGGGACCCCCTACGAGCAGTACTTC
cdr3_aa: CASSASGTPYEQYF

v_call: TRBV5-1
d_call: TRBD2
cdr3_length: 16
j_call: TRBJ2-2
clone_size: -
cdr3_nt: TGCGCCAGCAGCTTGTTGAGCGGGAAAAACACCGGGGAGCTGTTTTTT
cdr3_aa: CASSLLSGKNTGELFF

v_call: TRBV6-6
d_call: TRBD1
cdr3_length: 14
j_call: TRBJ1-4
clone_size: -
cdr3_nt: TGTGCCAGCAGGGAACAGGGGAGTAATGAAAAACTGTTTTTT
cdr3_aa: CASREQGSNEKLFF

v_call: TRBV5-1
d_call: TRBD2
cdr3_length: 14
j_call: TRBJ2-1
clone_size: few
cdr3_nt: TGCGCCAGCAGCTTGCAACTAGCGGTCCATGAGCAGTTCTTC
cdr3_aa: CASSLQLAVHEQFF

v_call: TRBV27
d_call: -
cdr3_length: 13
j_call: TRBJ1-1
clone_size: -
cdr3_nt: TGTGCCAGCAGTTTAAGGGGGACCGGACGAGCTTTCTTT
cdr3_aa: CASSLRGTGRAFF

v_call: TRBV5-1
d_call: TRBD2
cdr3_length: 18
j_call: TRBJ2-5
clone_size: once
cdr3_nt: TGCGCCAGCAGCCCAGTGTACACACTAGCGGGGAACCAAGAGACCCAGTACTTC
cdr3_aa: CASSPVYTLAGNQETQYF

v_call: TRBV28
d_call: -
cdr3_length: 14
j_call: TRBJ2-7
clone_size: -
cdr3_nt: TGTGCCAGCCTCTCCTCAGGGGCCCCCTACGAGCAGTACTTC
cdr3_aa: CASLSSGAPYEQYF